The entry below describes one T cell receptor (beta chain). Its matching antigen is unknown. Noted time point: after neoadjuvant nivolumab, at surgical resection. Analysis of PBMCs was direct, with no culture step. The CDR3 sequence is 14 residues long. Trimming took 5 bases from V and 3 from J, leaving 11 bases between them. Germline lookup yields CDR1 MGHRA and CDR2 YSYEKL. Sequenced by immunoSEQ multiplex PCR; TCRdb stores in-frame clones only, minus some. The data contain about 14,000 clones, around 74% of them seen just once; the ten biggest clones take up 2.8%. This specimen comes from a study of neoadjuvant anti-PD-1 for oral cavity cancer. Study-level information: Patients without progression received a fourth nivolumab dose around day 43, then surgical resection on days 50-56.

Findings and caveats of the study: Treg/Th17 ratio rose with pretreatment blood and fell with post-treatment tumor TCRbeta clonality. Each response group had just a few patients in TCR analyses.

The receptor was isolated from a person between 40 and 79 years old with oral cavity squamous cell carcinoma. The specimen was PBMCs, collected after nivolumab (anti-PD-1) treatment. This rearrangement joins TRBV4-1 to TRBJ1-5, with D possibly TRBD1 on 5 matching bases. The CDR3 here is CASSYSGANQPQHF. Here the CDR3 DNA reads TGCGCCAGCAGCTACTCCGGGGCCAATCAGCCCCAGCATTTT.